This T cell receptor (beta chain) came from a study of T cell changes during pregnancy in multiple sclerosis. This CDR3 comprises 15 residues. Germline loops: CDR1 SGHRS, CDR2 YFSETQ. Unmatched junction bases numbered 8, after V lost 4 bases and J lost 12 bases. Clones were read by immunoSEQ multiplex PCR, and TCRdb kept only the in-frame ones, dropping some. This repertoire shows around 50,000 clones, about nine tenths found once; its top ten account for 1% to 1.5%. The gene calls are TRBV5-1 and TRBJ2-1; 15 nucleotides match TRBD2. The receptor was isolated from a female donor in good health, enrolled as a control in a pregnancy study. Material: peripheral blood, obtained after pregnancy. Here the CDR3 reads CASSHGLAGGLVQFF. DNA of the CDR3: TGCGCCAGCAGCCACGGACTAGCGGGAGGGCTGGTGCAGTTCTTC.